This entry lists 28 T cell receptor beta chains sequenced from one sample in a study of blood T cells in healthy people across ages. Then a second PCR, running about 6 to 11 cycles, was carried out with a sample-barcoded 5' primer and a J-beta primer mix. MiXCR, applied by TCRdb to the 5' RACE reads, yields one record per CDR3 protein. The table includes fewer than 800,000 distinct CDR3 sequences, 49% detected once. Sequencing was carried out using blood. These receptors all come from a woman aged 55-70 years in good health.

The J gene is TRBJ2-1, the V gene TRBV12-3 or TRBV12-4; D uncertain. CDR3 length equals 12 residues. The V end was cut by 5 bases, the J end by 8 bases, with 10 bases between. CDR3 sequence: CASSARRYEQFF. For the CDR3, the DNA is TGTGCCAGCAGTGCCCGAAGGTATGAGCAGTTCTTC.

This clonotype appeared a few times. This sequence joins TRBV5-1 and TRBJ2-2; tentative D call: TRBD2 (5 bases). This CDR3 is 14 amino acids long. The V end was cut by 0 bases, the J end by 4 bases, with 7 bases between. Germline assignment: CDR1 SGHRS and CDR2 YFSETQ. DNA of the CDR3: TGCGCCAGCAGCTTGGTGGGAGCCACCGGGGAGCTGTTTTTT. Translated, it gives CASSLVGATGELFF.

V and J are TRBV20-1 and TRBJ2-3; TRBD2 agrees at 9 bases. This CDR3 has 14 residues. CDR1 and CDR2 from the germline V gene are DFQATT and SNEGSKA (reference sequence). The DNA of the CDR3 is TGCAGCGAGGGGGCTAGCGGGATGACAGATACGCAGTATTTT. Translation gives CSEGASGMTDTQYF.

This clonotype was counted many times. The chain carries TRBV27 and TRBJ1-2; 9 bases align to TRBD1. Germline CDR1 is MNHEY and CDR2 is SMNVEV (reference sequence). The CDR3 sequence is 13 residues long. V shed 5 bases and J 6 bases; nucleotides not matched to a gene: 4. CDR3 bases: TGTGCCAGCAGTCCGGGACAGGGAGATGGCTACACCTTC. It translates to CASSPGQGDGYTF.

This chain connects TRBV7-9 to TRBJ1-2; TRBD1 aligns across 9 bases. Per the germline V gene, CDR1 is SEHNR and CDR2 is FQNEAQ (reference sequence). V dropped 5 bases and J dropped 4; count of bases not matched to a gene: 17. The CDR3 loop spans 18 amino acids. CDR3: CASSPTRGQGNSAYGYTF. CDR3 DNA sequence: TGTGCCAGCAGCCCTACACGGGGACAGGGTAATTCCGCCTATGGCTACACCTTC.

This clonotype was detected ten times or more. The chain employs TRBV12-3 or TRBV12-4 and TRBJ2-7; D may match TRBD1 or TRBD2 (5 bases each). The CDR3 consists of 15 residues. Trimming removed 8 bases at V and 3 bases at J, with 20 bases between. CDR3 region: CASATTSGTNYEQYF. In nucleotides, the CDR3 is TGTGCCAGCGCAACGACCTCAGGGACCAACTACGAGCAGTACTTC.

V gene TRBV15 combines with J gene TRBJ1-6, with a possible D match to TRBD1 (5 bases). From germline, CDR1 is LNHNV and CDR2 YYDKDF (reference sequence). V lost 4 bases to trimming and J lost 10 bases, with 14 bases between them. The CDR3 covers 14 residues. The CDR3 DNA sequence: TGTGCCACCAGCACCATTTCGGGGGAATCACCCCTCCACTTT. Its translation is CATSTISGESPLHF.

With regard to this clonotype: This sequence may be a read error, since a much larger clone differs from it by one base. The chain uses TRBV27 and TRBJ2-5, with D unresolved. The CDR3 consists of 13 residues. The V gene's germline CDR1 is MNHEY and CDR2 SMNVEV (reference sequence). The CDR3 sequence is CARSLYTQETQYF. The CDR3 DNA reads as TGTGCCCGCAGTTTATACACCCAAGAGACCCAGTACTTC.

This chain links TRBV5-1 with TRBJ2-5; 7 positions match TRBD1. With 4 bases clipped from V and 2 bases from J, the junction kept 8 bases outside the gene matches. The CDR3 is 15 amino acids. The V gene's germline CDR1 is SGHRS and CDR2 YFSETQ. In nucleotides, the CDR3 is TGCGCCAGCAGCCGGGACAGACCTACGCAAGAGACCCAGTACTTC. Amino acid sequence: CASSRDRPTQETQYF.

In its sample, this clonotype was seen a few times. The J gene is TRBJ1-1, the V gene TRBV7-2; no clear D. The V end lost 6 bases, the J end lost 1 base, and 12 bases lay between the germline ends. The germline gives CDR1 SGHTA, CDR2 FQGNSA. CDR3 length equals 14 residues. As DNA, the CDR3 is TGTGCCAGCAGTTTGACCCGTGGGAACACTGAAGCTTTCTTT. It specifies CASSLTRGNTEAFF.

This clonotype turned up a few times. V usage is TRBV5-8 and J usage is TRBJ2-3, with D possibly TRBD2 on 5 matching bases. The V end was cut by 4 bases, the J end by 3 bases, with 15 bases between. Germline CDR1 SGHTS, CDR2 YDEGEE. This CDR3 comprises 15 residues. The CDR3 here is CASSRTGEKTDTQYF. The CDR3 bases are TGTGCCAGCAGCAGGACTGGGGAAAAAACAGATACGCAGTATTTT.

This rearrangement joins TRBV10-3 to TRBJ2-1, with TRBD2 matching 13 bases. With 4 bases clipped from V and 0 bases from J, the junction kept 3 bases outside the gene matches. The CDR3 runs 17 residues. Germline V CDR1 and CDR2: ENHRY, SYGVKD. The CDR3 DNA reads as TGTGCCATCAGTGGGACTAGCGGGAGCATCTCCTACAATGAGCAGTTCTTC. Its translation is CAISGTSGSISYNEQFF.

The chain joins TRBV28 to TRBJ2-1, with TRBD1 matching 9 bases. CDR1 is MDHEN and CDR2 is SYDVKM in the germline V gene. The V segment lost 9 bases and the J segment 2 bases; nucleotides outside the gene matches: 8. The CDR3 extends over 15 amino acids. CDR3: CASTGGRVPYNEQFF. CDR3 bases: TGTGCCAGTACAGGGGGCAGGGTACCCTACAATGAGCAGTTCTTC. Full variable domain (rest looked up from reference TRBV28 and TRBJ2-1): DVKVTQSSRYLVKRTGEKVFLECVQDMDHENMFWYRQDPGLGLRLIYFSYDVKMKEKGDIPEGYSVSREKKERFSLILESASTNQTSMYLCASTGGRVPYNEQFFGPGTRLTVL.

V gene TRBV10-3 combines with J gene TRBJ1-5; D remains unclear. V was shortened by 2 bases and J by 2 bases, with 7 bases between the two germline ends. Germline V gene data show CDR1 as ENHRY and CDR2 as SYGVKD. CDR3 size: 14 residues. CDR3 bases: TGTGCCATCAGTGAGCGGGCCGGCAATCAGCCCCAGCATTTT. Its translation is CAISERAGNQPQHF.

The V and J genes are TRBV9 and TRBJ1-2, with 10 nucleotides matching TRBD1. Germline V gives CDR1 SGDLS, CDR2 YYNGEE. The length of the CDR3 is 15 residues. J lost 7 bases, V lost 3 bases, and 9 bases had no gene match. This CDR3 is CASSGRDRGYPGYTF. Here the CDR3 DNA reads TGTGCCAGCAGCGGGAGGGACAGGGGTTATCCTGGCTACACCTTC.

The CDR3: CASSPAQGGYQPQHF. CDR3 DNA sequence: TGTGCCAGCAGTCCTGCGCAGGGGGGATATCAGCCCCAGCATTTT. This rearrangement joins TRBV28 to TRBJ1-5, with 7 bases that match TRBD1. The CDR3 covers 15 residues. With 5 bases clipped from V and 5 bases from J, the junction kept 9 bases outside the gene matches. Germline V gives CDR1 MDHEN, CDR2 SYDVKM.

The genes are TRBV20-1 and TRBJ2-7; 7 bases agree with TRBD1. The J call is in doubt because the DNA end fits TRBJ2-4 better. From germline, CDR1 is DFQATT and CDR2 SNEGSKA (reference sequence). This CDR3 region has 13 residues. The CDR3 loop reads CSAPPGGKNIQYF. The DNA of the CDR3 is TGCAGTGCGCCGCCAGGGGGCAAAAACATTCAGTACTTC.

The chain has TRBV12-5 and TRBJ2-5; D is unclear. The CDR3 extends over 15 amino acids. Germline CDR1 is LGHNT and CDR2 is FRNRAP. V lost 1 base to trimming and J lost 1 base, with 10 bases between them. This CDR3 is CASGLAVGPQETQYF. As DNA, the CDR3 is TGTGCTAGTGGTTTGGCAGTCGGACCCCAAGAGACCCAGTACTTC.

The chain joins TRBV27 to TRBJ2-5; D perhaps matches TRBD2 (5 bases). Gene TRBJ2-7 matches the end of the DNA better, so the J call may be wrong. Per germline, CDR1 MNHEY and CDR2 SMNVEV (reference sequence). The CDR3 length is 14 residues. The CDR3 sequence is CASSLEGSTYEQYF. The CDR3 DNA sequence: TGTGCCAGCAGTCTCGAGGGATCTACCTACGAGCAGTACTTC.

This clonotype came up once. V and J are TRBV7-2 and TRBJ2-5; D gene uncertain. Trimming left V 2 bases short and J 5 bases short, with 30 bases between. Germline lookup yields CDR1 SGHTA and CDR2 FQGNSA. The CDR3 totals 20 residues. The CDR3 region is CASSLPVRGDPNSLRETQYF. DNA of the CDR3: TGTGCCAGCAGCTTACCGGTCAGAGGCGACCCAAACTCACTCCGGGAGACCCAGTACTTC.

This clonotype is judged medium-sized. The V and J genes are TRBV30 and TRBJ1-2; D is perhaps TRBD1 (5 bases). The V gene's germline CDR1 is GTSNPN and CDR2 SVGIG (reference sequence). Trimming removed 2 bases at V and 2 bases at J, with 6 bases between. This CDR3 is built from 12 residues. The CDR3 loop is CAWSRGNYGYTF. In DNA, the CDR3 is TGTGCCTGGAGTCGGGGGAACTATGGCTACACCTTC. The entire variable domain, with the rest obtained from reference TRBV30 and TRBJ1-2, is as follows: SQTIHQWPATLVQPVGSPLSLECTVEGTSNPNLYWYRQAAGRGLQLLFYSVGIGQISSEVPQNLSASRPQDRQFILSSKKLLLSDSGFYLCAWSRGNYGYTFGSGTRLTVV.

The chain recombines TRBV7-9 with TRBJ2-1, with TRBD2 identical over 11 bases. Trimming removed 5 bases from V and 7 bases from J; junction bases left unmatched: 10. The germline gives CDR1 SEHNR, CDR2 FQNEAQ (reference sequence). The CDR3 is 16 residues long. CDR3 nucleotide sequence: TGTGCCAGCAGCCTGATTAGCGGGAGGGCTCGGAATGAGCAGTTCTTC. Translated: CASSLISGRARNEQFF.

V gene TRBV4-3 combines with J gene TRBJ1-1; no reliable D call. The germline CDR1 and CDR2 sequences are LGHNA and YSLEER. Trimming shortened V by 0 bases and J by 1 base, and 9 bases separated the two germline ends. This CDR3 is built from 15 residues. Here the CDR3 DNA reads TGCGCCAGCAGCCAAGATCGTCACGGGAACACTGAAGCTTTCTTT. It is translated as CASSQDRHGNTEAFF.

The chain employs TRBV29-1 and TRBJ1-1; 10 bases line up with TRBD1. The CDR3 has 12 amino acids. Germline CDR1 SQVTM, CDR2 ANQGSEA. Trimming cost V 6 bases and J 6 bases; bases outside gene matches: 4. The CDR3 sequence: CSVGDRGSEAFF. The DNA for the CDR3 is TGCAGCGTAGGGGACAGGGGCTCTGAAGCTTTCTTT.

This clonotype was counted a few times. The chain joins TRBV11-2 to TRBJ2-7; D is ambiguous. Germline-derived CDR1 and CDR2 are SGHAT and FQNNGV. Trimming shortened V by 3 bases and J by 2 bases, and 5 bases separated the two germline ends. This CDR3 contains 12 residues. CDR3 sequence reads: CASSLPTYEQYF. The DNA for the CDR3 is TGTGCCAGCAGCTTGCCCACCTACGAGCAGTACTTC.

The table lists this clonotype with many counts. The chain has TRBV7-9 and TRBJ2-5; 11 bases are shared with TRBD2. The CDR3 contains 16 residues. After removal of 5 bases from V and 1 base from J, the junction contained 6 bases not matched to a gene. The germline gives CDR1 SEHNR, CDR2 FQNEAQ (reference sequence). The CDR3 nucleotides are TGTGCCAGCAGCCCGGGACTAGCGGATTCCCAAGAGACCCAGTACTTC. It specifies CASSPGLADSQETQYF.

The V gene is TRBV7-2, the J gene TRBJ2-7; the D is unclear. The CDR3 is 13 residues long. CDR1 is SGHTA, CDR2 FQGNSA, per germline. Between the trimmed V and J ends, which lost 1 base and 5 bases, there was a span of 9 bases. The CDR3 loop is CASSLVFSNEQYF. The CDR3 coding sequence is TGTGCCAGCAGCTTAGTTTTTTCGAACGAGCAGTACTTC.

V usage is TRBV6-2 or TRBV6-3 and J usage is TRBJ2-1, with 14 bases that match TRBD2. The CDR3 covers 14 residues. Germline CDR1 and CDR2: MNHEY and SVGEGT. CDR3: CLGLAGASYNEQFF. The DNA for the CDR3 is TGTCTGGGACTAGCGGGGGCATCCTACAATGAGCAGTTCTTC.